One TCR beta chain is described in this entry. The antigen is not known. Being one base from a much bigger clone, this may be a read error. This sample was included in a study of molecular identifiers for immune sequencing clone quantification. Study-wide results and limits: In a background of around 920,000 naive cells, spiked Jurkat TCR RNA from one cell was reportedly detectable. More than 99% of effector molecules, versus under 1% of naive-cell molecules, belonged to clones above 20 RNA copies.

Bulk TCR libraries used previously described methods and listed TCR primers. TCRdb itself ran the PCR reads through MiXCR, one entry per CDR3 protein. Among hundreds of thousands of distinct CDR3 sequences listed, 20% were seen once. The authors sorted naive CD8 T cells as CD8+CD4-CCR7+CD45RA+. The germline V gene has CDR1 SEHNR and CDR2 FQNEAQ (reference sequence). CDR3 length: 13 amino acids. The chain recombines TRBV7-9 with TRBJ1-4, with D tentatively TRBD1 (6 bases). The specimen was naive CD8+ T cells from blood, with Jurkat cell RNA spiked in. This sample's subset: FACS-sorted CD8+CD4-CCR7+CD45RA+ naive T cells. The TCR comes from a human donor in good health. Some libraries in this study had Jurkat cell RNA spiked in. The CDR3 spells CASSLATGEKLVF. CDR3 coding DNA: TGTGCCAGCAGCTTAGCGACAGGTGAAAAACTGGTTTTT.